This T cell receptor (beta chain) was sequenced in a study of T cell responses to AZD1222 COVID-19 vaccine. The table came from immunoSEQ multiplex PCR; TCRdb's copy has only in-frame clones and leaves some out. The table includes 73,000 or so clones, roughly 80% detected once. The CDR3 is made up of 12 amino acids. V was trimmed by 2 bases and J by 10 bases, leaving 10 bases between them. Germline V CDR1 and CDR2: SGHNT, YYREEE (reference sequence). Concerning this clone: Antigen specificity is unknown.

Study results and limitations: Across the whole spike, CD4 TCRs peaked at regions 160-218 and 743-854.

This TCR was recovered from an adult who received the AZD1222 COVID-19 vaccine. The V call is TRBV5-4, the J call TRBJ2-1; D is ambiguous. The input for sequencing was peripheral blood, taken 28 days after the second AZD1222 dose. CDR3 residues: CASSFSSKEQFF. As DNA, the CDR3 is TGTGCCAGCAGCTTTAGTTCGAAGGAGCAGTTCTTC.